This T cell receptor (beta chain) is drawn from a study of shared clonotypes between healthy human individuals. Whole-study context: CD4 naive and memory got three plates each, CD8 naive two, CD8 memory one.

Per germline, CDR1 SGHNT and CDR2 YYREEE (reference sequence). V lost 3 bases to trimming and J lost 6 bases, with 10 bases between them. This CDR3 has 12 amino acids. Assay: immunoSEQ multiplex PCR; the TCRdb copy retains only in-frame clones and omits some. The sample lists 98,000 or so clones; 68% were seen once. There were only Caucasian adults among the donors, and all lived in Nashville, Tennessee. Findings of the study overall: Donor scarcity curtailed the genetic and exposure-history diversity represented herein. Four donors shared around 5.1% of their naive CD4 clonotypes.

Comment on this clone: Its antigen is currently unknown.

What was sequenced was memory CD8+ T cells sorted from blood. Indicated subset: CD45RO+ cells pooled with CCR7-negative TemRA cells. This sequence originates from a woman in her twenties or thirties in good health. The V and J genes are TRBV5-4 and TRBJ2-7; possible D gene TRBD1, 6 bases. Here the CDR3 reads CASSWDIGEQYF. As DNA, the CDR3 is TGTGCCAGCAGCTGGGACATTGGCGAGCAGTACTTC.